The T cell receptor (beta chain) described here comes from a study of CD8 T cells in Susac syndrome. Study overall: Among the sequenced Susac syndrome patients, more than five had active disease while about eight were in remission.

The count of this clonotype is one. The RNA, about 0.45 to 1 ug, was put through reverse transcription using random hexamers. TCRdb re-called the immunoSEQ multiplex PCR reads with MiXCR, one entry per CDR3 protein. This sample has 120,000 or so distinct CDR3 sequences, with around 94% found just once. CDR1 SGHDT and CDR2 YYEEEE come from the germline V gene. This CDR3 has 16 residues. Trimming removed 1 base from V and 8 bases from J; junction bases left unmatched: 9. Sequencing of TCR beta was performed on blood CD8+ T cells and on blood CD4+ T cells. The Susac syndrome patients fit the recently defined diagnostic criteria for definite or probable disease. TEMRA cells underwent FACS enrichment and CD8+ and CD4+ T cells underwent negative isolation.

The V gene is TRBV5-6, the J gene TRBJ2-1; 10 bases match TRBD2. Sequenced material: CD8+ T cells from PBMCs. The TCR was taken from a human donor with Susac syndrome. The chain's CDR3 is CASSLWSGRGSDEQFF. The CDR3 DNA reads TGTGCCAGCAGCTTGTGGAGCGGGAGGGGGTCGGATGAGCAGTTCTTC.